This entry features one TCR beta chain sequence. The antigen is unknown. At one of its ends the junction is not consistent with the germline gene, which may arise from a read error. This record belongs to a study of T cell repertoires in cytomegalovirus infection. Study overall: Selected CMV epitopes included recently identified HLA-C-restricted ones as well as well-studied HLA-B-restricted ones. Both CMV infection and a matching HLA type were indicated by public TCR beta signatures.

Germline assignment: CDR1 LNHDA and CDR2 SQIVND (reference sequence). This CDR3 has 16 residues. Via MiXCR, TCRdb re-called the reads, giving one row per CDR3 protein. The sample has roughly 860,000 distinct CDR3 sequences; 32% are singletons. The source is a human donor in good health (CMV status not recorded). Some clones in this sample may be carry-over from other donors' samples. V gene TRBV19 combines with J gene TRBJ2-1, with D perhaps TRBD2 (5 bases). Sequencing was performed on cultured CD8+ T cells from PBMCs, taken from culture after CMV antigen stimulation. The chain's CDR3 is CVSSIDSKRTRNEQFF. In DNA form, the CDR3 reads TGTGTCAGTAGTATAGATAGTAAGCGGACGAGGAATGAGCAGTTCTTC.